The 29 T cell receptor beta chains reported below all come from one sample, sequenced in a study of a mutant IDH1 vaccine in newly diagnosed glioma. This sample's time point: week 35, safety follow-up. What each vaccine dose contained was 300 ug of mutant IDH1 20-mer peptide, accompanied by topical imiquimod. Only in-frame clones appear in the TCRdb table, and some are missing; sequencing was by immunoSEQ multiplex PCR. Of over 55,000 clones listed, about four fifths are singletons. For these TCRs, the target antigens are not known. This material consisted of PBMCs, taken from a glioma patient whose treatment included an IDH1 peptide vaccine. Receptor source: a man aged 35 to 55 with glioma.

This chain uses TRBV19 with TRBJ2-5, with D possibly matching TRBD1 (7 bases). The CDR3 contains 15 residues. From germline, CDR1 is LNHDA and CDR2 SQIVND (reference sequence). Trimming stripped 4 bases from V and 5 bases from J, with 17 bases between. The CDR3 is CASSTRRGARETQYF. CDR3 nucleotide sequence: TGTGCCAGTAGTACCCGCAGGGGGGCCCGGGAGACCCAGTACTTC.

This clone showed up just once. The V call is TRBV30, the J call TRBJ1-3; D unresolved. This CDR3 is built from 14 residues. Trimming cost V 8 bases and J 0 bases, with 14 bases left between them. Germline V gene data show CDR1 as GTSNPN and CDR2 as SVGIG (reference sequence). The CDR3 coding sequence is TGTGCCGTACAGCGGTCCCGCTCTGGAAACACCATATATTTT. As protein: CAVQRSRSGNTIYF.

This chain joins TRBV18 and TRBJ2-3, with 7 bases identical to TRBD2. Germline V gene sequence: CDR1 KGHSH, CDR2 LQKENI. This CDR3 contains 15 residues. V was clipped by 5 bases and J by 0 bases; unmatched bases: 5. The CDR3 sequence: CASSDLAVSTDTQYF. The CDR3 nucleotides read TGTGCCAGCTCAGATCTAGCGGTCAGCACAGATACGCAGTATTTT.

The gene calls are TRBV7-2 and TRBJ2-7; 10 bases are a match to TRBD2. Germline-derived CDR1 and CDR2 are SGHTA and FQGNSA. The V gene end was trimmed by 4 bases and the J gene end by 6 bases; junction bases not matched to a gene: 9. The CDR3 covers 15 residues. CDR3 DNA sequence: TGTGCCAGCAGCTCCCAGCGGGGGGGCCACTCCGAGCAGTACTTC. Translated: CASSSQRGGHSEQYF.

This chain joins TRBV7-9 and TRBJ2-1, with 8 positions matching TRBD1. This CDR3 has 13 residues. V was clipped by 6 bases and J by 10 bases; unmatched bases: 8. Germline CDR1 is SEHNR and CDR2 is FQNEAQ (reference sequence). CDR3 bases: TGTGCCAGCAGACAAGCAGGGGGCAGGGAGCAGTTCTTC. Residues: CASRQAGGREQFF.

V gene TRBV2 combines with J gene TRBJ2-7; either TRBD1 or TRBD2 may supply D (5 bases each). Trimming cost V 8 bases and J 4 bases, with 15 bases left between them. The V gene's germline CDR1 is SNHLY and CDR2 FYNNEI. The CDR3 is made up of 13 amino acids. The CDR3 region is CASGRAGSYEQYF. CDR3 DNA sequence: TGTGCCAGCGGGCGGGCAGGGTCATACGAGCAGTACTTC.

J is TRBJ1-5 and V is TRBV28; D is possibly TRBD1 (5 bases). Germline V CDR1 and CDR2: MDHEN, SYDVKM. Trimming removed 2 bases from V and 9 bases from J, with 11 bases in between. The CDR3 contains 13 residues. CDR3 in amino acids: CASSLGTKLPQHF. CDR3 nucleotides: TGTGCCAGCAGTTTAGGGACCAAATTGCCCCAGCATTTT.

CDR3 region: CASSLRSGRANGELFF. Written as DNA, the CDR3 is TGTGCCAGCAGTTTACGTAGCGGGAGGGCCAACGGGGAGCTGTTTTTT. V and J are TRBV27 and TRBJ2-2, with TRBD2 identical over 11 bases. This CDR3 spans 16 amino acids. Germline V lookup: CDR1 MNHEY, CDR2 SMNVEV (reference sequence). V was clipped by 2 bases and J by 7 bases; unmatched bases: 6.

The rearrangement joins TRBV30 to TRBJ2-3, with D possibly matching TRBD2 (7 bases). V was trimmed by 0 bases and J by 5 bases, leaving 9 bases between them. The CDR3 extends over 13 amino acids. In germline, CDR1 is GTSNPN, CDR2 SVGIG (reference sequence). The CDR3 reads CAWSVGGEDTQYF. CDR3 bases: TGTGCCTGGAGTGTAGGGGGGGAAGATACGCAGTATTTT.

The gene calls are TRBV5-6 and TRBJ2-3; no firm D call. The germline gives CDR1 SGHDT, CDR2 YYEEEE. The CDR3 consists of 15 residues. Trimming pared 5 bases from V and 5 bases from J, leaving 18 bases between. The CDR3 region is CASRVGATARDTQYF. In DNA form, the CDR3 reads TGTGCCAGCAGAGTGGGTGCTACAGCACGAGATACGCAGTATTTT.

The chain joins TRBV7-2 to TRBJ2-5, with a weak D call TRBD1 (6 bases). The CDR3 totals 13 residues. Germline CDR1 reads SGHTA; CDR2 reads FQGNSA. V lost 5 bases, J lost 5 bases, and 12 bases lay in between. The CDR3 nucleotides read TGTGCCAGCAGCGGGCAGGGGCGGGAGACCCAGTACTTC. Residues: CASSGQGRETQYF.

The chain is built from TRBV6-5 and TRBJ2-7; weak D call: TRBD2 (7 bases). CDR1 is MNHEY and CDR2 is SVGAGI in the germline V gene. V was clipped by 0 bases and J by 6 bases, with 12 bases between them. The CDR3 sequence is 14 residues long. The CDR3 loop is CASSYSGGLSEQYF. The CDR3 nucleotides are TGTGCCAGCAGTTACTCGGGGGGGCTTAGCGAGCAGTACTTC.

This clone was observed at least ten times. CDR3 in DNA: TGTGCCAGCAGTGAAAGGTTGACAGGGGCCTTCACAGATACGCAGTATTTT. As protein: CASSERLTGAFTDTQYF. The V call is TRBV2, the J call TRBJ2-3; 8 bases agree with TRBD1. V dropped 2 bases and J dropped 2; count of bases not matched to a gene: 9. The length of the CDR3 is 17 residues. The germline V gene encodes CDR1 SNHLY and CDR2 FYNNEI. The full variable domain, rest sourced from reference TRBV2 and TRBJ2-3, is EPEVTQTPSHQVTQMGQEVILRCVPISNHLYFYWYRQILGQKVEFLVSFYNNEISEKSEIFDDQFSVERPDGSNFTLKIRSTKLEDSAMYFCASSERLTGAFTDTQYFGPGTRLTVL.

CDR3 sequence reads: CAISEYSNQPQHF. The CDR3, as DNA: TGTGCCATCAGTGAGTACAGCAATCAGCCCCAGCATTTT. This chain uses TRBV10-3 with TRBJ1-5; D gene uncertain. Germline V CDR1 and CDR2: ENHRY, SYGVKD. CDR3 size: 13 residues. With 1 base removed from V and 1 base from J, the gap between germline ends came to 2 bases.

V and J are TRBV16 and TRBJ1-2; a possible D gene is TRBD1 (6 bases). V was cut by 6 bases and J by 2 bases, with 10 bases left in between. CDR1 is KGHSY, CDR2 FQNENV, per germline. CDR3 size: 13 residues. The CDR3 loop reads CASSEGGNYGYTF. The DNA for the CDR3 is TGTGCCAGCAGTGAGGGGGGAAACTATGGCTACACCTTC.

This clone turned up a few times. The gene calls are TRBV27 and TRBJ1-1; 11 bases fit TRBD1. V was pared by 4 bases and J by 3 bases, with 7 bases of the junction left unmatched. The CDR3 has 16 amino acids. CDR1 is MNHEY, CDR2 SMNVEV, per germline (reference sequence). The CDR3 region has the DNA TGTGCCAGCAGTTCGGACAGGGGGCGCGGGGACACTGAAGCTTTCTTT. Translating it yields CASSSDRGRGDTEAFF.

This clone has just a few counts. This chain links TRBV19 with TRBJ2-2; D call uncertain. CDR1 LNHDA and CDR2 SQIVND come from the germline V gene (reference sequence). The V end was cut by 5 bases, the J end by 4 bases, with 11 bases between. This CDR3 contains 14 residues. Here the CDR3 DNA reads TGTGCCAGTAGTTCGCGGTACGCCACCGGGGAGCTGTTTTTT. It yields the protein CASSSRYATGELFF.

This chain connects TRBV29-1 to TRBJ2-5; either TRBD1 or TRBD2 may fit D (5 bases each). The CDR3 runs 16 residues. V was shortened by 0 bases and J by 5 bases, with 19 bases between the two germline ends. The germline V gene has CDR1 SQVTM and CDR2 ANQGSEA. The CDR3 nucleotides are TGCAGCGTTGAAGATTTCTGGCGAGGGGCGGTCGAGACCCAGTACTTC. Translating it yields CSVEDFWRGAVETQYF.

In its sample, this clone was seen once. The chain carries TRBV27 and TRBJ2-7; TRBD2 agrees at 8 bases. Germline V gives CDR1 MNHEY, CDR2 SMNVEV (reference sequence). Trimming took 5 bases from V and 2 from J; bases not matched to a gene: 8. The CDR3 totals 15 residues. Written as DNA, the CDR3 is TGTGCCAGCAGTCGACTAGCGACTATCCCCTACGAGCAGTACTTC. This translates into CASSRLATIPYEQYF.

CDR3 amino acids: CASSITGVGSYNEQFF. CDR3 in DNA: TGTGCCAGCAGCATCACAGGGGTAGGGTCCTACAATGAGCAGTTCTTC. The chain links TRBV28 to TRBJ2-1, with TRBD1 matching over 7 bases. The CDR3 spans 16 residues. V was clipped by 6 bases and J by 1 base; unmatched bases: 9. Germline loops: CDR1 MDHEN, CDR2 SYDVKM.

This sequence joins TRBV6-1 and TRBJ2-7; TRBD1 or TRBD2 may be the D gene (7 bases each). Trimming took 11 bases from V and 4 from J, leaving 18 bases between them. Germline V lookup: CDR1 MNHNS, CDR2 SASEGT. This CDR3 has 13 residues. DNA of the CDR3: TGTGCCCCCAGGGGGGGGGTCGGGTACGAGCAGTACTTC. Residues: CAPRGGVGYEQYF.

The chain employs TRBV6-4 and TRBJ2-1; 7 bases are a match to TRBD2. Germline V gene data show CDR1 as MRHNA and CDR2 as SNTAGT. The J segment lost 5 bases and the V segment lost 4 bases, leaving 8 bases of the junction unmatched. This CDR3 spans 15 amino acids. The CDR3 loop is CASSVGRGRDNEQFF. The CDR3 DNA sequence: TGTGCCAGCAGTGTCGGTCGGGGGAGGGACAATGAGCAGTTCTTC.

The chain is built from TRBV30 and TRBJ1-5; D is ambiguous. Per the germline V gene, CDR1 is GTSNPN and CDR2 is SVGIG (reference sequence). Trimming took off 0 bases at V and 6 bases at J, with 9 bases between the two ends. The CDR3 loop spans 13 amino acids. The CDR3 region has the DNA TGTGCCTGGAGTGTACAGTCGGGTCAGCCCCAGCATTTT. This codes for CAWSVQSGQPQHF.

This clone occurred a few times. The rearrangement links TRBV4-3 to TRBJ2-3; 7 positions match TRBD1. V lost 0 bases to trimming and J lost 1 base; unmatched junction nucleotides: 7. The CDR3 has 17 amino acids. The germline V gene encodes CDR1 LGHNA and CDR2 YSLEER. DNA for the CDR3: TGCGCCAGCAGCCAAGATCCGGGACAGCTCCGCACAGATACGCAGTATTTT. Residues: CASSQDPGQLRTDTQYF.

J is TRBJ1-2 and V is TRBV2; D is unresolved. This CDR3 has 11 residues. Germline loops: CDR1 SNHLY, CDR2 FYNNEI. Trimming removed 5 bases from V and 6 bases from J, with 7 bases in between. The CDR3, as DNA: TGTGCCAGCAGTCCGCAGGATGGCTACACCTTC. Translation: CASSPQDGYTF.

CDR3 sequence reads: CAASNGNDQPQHF. The DNA of the CDR3 is TGTGCCGCCAGTAACGGAAATGATCAGCCCCAGCATTTT. This rearrangement joins TRBV30 to TRBJ1-5, with no clear D. This CDR3 comprises 13 residues. The ends were cut back, 8 bases at V and 5 bases at J, with 16 bases in the middle. Germline values: CDR1 GTSNPN, CDR2 SVGIG (reference sequence).

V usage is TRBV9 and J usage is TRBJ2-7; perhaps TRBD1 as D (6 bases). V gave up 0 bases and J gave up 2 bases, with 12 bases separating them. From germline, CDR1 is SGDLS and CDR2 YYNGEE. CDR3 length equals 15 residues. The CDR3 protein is CASSVGSGDPYEQYF. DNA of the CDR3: TGTGCCAGCAGCGTAGGGTCAGGGGATCCCTACGAGCAGTACTTC.

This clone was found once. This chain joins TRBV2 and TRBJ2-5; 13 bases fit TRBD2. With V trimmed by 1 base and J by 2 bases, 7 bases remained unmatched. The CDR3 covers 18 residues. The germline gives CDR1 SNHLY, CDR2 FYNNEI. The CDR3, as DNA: TGTGCCAGCAGTGAAGATGGACTAGCGGGAGCTTTACAAGAGACCCAGTACTTC. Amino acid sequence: CASSEDGLAGALQETQYF.

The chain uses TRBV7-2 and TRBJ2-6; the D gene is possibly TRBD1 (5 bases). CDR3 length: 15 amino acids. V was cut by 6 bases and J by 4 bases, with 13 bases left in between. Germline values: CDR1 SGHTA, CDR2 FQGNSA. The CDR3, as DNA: TGTGCCAGCAGTATTCAGGGTTCCGGGGCCAACGTCCTGACTTTC. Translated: CASSIQGSGANVLTF. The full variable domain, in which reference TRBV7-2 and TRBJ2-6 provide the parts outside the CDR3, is GAGVSQSPSNKVTEKGKDVELRCDPISGHTALYWYRQSLGQGLEFLIYFQGNSAPDKSGLPSDRFSAERTGGSVSTLTIQRTQQEDSAVYLCASSIQGSGANVLTFGAGSRLTVL.